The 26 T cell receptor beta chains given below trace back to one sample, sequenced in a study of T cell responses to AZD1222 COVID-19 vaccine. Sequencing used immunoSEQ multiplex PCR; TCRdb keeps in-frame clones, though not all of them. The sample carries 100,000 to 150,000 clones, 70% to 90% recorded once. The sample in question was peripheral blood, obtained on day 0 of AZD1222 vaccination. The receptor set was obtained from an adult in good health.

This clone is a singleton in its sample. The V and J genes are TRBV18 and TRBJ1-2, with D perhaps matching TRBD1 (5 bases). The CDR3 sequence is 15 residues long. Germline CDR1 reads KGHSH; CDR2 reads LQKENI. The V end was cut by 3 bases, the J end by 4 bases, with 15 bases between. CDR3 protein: CASSPVDSIGYGYTF. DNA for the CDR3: TGTGCCAGCTCACCCGTCGACAGTATCGGCTATGGCTACACCTTC.

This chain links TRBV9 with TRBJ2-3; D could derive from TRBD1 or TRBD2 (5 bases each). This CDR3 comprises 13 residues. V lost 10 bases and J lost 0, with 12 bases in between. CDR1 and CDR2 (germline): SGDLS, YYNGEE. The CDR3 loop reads CAGARGSTDTQYF. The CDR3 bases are TGTGCCGGGGCGAGGGGAAGCACAGATACGCAGTATTTT.

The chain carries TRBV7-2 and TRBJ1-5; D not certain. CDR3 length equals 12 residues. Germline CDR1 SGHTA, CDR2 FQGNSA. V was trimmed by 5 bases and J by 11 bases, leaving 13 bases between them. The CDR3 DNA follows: TGTGCCAGCAGCCTAGACGTAGGAGCCCAGCATTTT. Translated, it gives CASSLDVGAQHF.

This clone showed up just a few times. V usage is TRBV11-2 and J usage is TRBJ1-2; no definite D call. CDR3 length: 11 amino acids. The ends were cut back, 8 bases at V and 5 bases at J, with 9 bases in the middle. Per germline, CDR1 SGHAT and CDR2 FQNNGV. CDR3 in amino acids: CASGPPYGYTF. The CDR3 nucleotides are TGTGCCAGCGGACCACCGTATGGCTACACCTTC. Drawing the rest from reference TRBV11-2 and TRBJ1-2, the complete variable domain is EAGVAQSPRYKIIEKRQSVAFWCNPISGHATLYWYQQILGQGPKLLIQFQNNGVVDDSQLPKDRFSAERLKGVDSTLKIQPAKLEDSAVYLCASGPPYGYTFGSGTRLTVV.

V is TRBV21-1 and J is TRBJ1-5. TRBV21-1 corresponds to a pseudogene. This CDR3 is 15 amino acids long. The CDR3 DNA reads TGTGCCAGCAGGGTCCGACGGCCCAGCAATCAGCCCCAGCATTTT. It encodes CASRVRRPSNQPQHF.

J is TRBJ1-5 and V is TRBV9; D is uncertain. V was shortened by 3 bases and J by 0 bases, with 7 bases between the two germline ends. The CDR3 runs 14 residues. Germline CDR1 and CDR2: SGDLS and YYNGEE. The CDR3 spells CASSAINSNQPQHF. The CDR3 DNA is TGTGCCAGCAGCGCAATTAATAGCAATCAGCCCCAGCATTTT.

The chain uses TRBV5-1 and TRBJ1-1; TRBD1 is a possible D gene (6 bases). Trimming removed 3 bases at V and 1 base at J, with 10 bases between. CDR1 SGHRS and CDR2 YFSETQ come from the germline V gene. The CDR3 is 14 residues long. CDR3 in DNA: TGCGCCAGCAGCTCCGGACAGAAGAACACTGAAGCTTTCTTT. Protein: CASSSGQKNTEAFF.

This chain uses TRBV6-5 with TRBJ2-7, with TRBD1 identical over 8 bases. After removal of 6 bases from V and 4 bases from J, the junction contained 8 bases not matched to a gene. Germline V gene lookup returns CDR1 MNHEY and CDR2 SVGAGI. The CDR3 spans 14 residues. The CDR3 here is CASSPRRQGYEQYF. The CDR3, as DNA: TGTGCCAGCAGCCCCCGCCGACAGGGGTACGAGCAGTACTTC.

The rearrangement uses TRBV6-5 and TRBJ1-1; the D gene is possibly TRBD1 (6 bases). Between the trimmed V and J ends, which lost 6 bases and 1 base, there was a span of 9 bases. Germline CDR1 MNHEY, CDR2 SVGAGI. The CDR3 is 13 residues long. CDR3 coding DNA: TGTGCCAGCAGGACGACAGGGAACACTGAAGCTTTCTTT. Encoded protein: CASRTTGNTEAFF.

The chain's CDR3 is CASNPDRANSPLHF. For the CDR3, the DNA is TGTGCCAGCAACCCGGACAGGGCAAATTCACCCCTCCACTTT. V is TRBV7-3 and J is TRBJ1-6, with 8 bases that match TRBD1. V shed 7 bases and J 7 bases; nucleotides not matched to a gene: 6. The CDR3 is 14 residues long. Germline V gene lookup returns CDR1 SGHTA and CDR2 FQGTGA.

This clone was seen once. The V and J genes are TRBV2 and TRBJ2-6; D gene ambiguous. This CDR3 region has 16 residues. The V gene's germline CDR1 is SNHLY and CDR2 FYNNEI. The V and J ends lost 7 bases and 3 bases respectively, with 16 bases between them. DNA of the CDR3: TGTGCCAGCATATTCCTAGGGCGGAGTGGGGCCAACGTCCTGACTTTC. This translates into CASIFLGRSGANVLTF.

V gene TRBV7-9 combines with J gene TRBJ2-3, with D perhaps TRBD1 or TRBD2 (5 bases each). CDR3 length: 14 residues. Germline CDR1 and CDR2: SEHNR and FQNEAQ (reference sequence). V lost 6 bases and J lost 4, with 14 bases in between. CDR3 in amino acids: CASRKTGLPDTQYF. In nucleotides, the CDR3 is TGTGCCAGCAGGAAAACGGGGCTACCAGATACGCAGTATTTT. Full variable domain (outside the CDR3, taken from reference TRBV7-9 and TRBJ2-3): DTGVSQNPRHKITKRGQNVTFRCDPISEHNRLYWYRQTLGQGPEFLTYFQNEAQLEKSRLLSDRFSAERPKGSFSTLEIQRTEQGDSAMYLCASRKTGLPDTQYFGPGTRLTVL.

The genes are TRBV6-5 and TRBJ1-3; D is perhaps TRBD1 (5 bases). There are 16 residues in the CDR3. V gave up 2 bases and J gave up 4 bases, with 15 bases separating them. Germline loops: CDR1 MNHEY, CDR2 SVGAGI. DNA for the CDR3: TGTGCCAGCAGTTACGTCTCAGGGTTCTTCGGAAACACCATATATTTT. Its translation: CASSYVSGFFGNTIYF.

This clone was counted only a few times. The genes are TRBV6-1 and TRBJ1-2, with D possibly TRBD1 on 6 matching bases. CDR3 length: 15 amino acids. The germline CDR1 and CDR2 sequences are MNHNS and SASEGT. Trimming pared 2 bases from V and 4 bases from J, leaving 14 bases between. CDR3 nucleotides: TGTGCCAGCAGTGAACCCCCAGGGGTTCCCTATGGCTACACCTTC. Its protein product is CASSEPPGVPYGYTF.

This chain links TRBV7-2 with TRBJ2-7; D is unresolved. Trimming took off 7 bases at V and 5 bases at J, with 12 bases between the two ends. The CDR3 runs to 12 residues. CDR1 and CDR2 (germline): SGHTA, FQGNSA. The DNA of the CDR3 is TGTGCCAGCAACTCTCCACCGCACGAGCAGTACTTC. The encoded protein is CASNSPPHEQYF.

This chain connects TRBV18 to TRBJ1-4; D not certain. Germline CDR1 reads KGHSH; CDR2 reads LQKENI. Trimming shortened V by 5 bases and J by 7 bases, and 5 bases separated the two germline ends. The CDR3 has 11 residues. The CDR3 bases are TGTGCCAGCTCATCGGGTGAAAAACTGTTTTTT. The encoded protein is CASSSGEKLFF.

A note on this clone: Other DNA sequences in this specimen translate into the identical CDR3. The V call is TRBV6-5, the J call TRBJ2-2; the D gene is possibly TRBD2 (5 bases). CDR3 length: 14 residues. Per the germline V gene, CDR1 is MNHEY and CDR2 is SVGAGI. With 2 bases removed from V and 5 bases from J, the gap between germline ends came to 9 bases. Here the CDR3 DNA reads TGTGCCAGCAGTTACGGAGGAAGGACCGGGGAGCTGTTTTTT. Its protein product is CASSYGGRTGELFF.

The CDR3 sequence: CASSLDGYDGYTF. The CDR3 DNA follows: TGTGCCAGCAGCTTAGACGGCTATGATGGCTACACCTTC. J is TRBJ1-2 and V is TRBV11-3; D is uncertain. This CDR3 is 13 amino acids long. The V gene's germline CDR1 is SGHNT and CDR2 YENEEA. V was shortened by 0 bases and J by 6 bases, with 8 bases between the two germline ends.

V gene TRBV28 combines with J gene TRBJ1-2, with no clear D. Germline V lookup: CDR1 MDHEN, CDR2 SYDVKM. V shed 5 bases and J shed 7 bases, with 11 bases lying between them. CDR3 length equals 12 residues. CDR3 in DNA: TGTGCCAGCAGTCCCCCTGGACTTGGCTACACCTTC. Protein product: CASSPPGLGYTF.

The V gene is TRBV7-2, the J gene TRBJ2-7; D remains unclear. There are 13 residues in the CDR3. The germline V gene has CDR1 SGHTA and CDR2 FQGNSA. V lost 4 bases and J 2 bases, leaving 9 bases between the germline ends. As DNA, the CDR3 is TGTGCCAGCAGCTATACGGCTCCCTACGAGCAGTACTTC. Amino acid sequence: CASSYTAPYEQYF.

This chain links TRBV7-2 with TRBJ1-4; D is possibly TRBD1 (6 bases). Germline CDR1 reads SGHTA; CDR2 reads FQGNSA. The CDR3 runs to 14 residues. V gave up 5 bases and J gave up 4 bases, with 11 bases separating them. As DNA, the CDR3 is TGTGCCAGCAGCGCGACAGGTCTTAATGAAAAACTGTTTTTT. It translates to CASSATGLNEKLFF.

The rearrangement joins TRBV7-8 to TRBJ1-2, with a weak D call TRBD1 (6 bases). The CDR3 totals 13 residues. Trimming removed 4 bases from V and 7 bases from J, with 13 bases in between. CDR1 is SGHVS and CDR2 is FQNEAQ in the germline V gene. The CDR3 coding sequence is TGTGCCAGCAGCTCCACCTCAGGGGTTGGCTACACCTTC. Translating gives CASSSTSGVGYTF. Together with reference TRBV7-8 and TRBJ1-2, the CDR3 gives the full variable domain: GAGVSQSPRYKVAKRGQDVALRCDPISGHVSLFWYQQALGQGPEFLTYFQNEAQLDKSGLPSDRFFAERPEGSVSTLKIQRTQQEDSAVYLCASSSTSGVGYTFGSGTRLTVV.

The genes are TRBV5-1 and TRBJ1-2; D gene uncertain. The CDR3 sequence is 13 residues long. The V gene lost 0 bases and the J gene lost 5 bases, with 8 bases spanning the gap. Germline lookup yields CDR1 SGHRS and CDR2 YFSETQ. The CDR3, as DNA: TGCGCCAGCAGCTTGGAAGGGTCTTATGGCTACACCTTC. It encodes CASSLEGSYGYTF.

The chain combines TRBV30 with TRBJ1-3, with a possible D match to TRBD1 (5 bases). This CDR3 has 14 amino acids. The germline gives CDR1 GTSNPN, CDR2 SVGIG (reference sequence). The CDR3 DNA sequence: TGTGTATGGAGGGGTAAAGAACCTGGAAACACCATATATTTT. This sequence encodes CVWRGKEPGNTIYF.

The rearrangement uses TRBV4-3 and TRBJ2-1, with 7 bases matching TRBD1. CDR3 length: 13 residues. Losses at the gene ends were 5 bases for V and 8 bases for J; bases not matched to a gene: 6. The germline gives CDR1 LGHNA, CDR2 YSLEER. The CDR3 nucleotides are TGCGCCAGCAGCTTACAGGGGCGGGATGAGCAGTTCTTC. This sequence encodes CASSLQGRDEQFF.

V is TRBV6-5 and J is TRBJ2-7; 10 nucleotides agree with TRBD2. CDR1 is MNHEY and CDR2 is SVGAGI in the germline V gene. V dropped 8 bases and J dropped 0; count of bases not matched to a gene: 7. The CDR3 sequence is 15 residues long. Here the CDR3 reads CASGTLAGASYEQYF. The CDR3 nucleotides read TGTGCCAGCGGAACTCTAGCGGGGGCCTCCTACGAGCAGTACTTC.